Following are 18 T cell receptor beta chains from one sample sequenced in a study of cytomegalovirus exposure and HLA in healthy donors. Amplification used 60 Vbeta primers and 13 Jbeta primers. Generated by immunoSEQ multiplex PCR, the TCRdb table keeps only in-frame clones and is missing some. Of about 59,000 clones in the sample, 80% were seen once. The sequencing sample was made of PBMCs. These TCRs come from a woman in her forties in good health and CMV-seronegative.

V gene TRBV19 combines with J gene TRBJ2-5; 11 positions match TRBD1. The V gene's germline CDR1 is LNHDA and CDR2 SQIVND (reference sequence). CDR3 length: 15 residues. The V segment lost 4 bases and the J segment 5 bases; nucleotides outside the gene matches: 6. The CDR3 here is CASSTGQGATETQYF. The CDR3, as DNA: TGTGCCAGTAGTACCGGACAGGGGGCCACGGAGACCCAGTACTTC.

V gene TRBV6-1 combines with J gene TRBJ2-1, with 10 positions matching TRBD2. V lost 1 base to trimming and J lost 8 bases; unmatched junction nucleotides: 11. Germline-derived CDR1 and CDR2 are MNHNS and SASEGT. The CDR3 runs 17 residues. Here the CDR3 DNA reads TGTGCCAGCAGTGAAGGACTAGCGGGCATTCTTAGGGATGAGCAGTTCTTC. The encoded protein is CASSEGLAGILRDEQFF.

This chain joins TRBV19 and TRBJ2-3; 10 bases align to TRBD1. Germline V gives CDR1 LNHDA, CDR2 SQIVND (reference sequence). This CDR3 is 16 amino acids long. V gave up 3 bases and J gave up 5 bases; unmatched junction bases: 8. CDR3 sequence (DNA): TGTGCCAGTAGTATTTATCCCGGGACAGGGGAAGATACGCAGTATTTT. Translated, it gives CASSIYPGTGEDTQYF.

The CDR3 coding sequence is TGCGCCAGCAGCGATAGCGGGAAAAGTCTTGAGCAGTTCTTC. Residues: CASSDSGKSLEQFF. The chain recombines TRBV5-1 with TRBJ2-1, with 8 nucleotides matching TRBD2. Germline loops: CDR1 SGHRS, CDR2 YFSETQ. V gave up 4 bases and J gave up 9 bases; unmatched junction bases: 9. The CDR3 consists of 14 residues. Full variable domain (rest looked up from reference TRBV5-1 and TRBJ2-1): KAGVTQTPRYLIKTRGQQVTLSCSPISGHRSVSWYQQTPGQGLQFLFEYFSETQRNKGNFPGRFSGRQFSNSRSEMNVSTLELGDSALYLCASSDSGKSLEQFFGPGTRLTVL.

The chain is built from TRBV5-4 and TRBJ1-1, with TRBD1 matching 10 bases. In germline, CDR1 is SGHNT, CDR2 YYREEE (reference sequence). The ends lost 5 bases at V and 5 bases at J; junction bases unmatched: 6. The CDR3 length is 14 residues. The CDR3 DNA sequence: TGTGCCAGCAGTCGGGACAGGGGTGGGACTGAAGCTTTCTTT. The encoded protein is CASSRDRGGTEAFF.

The chain is built from TRBV27 and TRBJ2-7; TRBD1 matches 7 bases. This CDR3 has 15 residues. After removal of 5 bases from V and 6 bases from J, the junction contained 13 bases not matched to a gene. Germline values: CDR1 MNHEY, CDR2 SMNVEV (reference sequence). The CDR3 region has the DNA TGTGCCAGCAGTGAACAGGGGCCGCGAAGGGTCGAGCAGTACTTC. Translated: CASSEQGPRRVEQYF.

The chain uses TRBV5-1 and TRBJ1-1; tentatively, D is TRBD1 (5 bases). The CDR3 runs to 13 residues. V dropped 4 bases and J dropped 0 bases, with 7 bases sitting between them. Germline V lookup: CDR1 SGHRS, CDR2 YFSETQ. The CDR3 nucleotides read TGCGCCAGCAGCGAAGGGGTGAACACTGAAGCTTTCTTT. Its translation: CASSEGVNTEAFF.

The chain is built from TRBV5-6 and TRBJ2-7; 10 bases agree with TRBD2. Germline loops: CDR1 SGHDT, CDR2 YYEEEE. This CDR3 is built from 15 residues. Germline trimming cut 5 bases from V and 2 bases from J; bases unmatched to any gene: 7. CDR3 sequence reads: CASSPTSGNAYEQYF. The CDR3 DNA reads as TGTGCCAGCAGTCCTACTAGCGGGAACGCCTACGAGCAGTACTTC. Full variable domain (remainder filled in from reference TRBV5-6 and TRBJ2-7): DAGVTQSPTHLIKTRGQQVTLRCSPKSGHDTVSWYQQALGQGPQFIFQYYEEEERQRGNFPDRFSGHQFPNYSSELNVNALLLGDSALYLCASSPTSGNAYEQYFGPGTRLTVT.

This rearrangement joins TRBV7-2 to TRBJ2-2, with 12 nucleotides matching TRBD2. The trim removed 5 bases at V and 5 bases at J, leaving 12 bases unmatched. Germline assignment: CDR1 SGHTA and CDR2 FQGNSA. The CDR3 has 18 amino acids. The CDR3 nucleotides read TGTGCCAGCAGCCCTGGACTAGCGGGAACCCGCGGGACCGGGGAGCTGTTTTTT. Its protein is CASSPGLAGTRGTGELFF.

This clone was found once. The rearrangement joins TRBV7-9 to TRBJ1-1, with no clear D. Germline CDR1 SEHNR, CDR2 FQNEAQ (reference sequence). Between the trimmed V and J ends, which lost 1 base and 4 bases, there was a span of 10 bases. The CDR3 has 14 amino acids. The CDR3 loop is CASSLGGLSTEAFF. Written as DNA, the CDR3 is TGTGCCAGCAGCTTAGGAGGGTTAAGCACTGAAGCTTTCTTT. Using reference TRBV7-9 and TRBJ1-1 for the parts outside the CDR3, the full variable domain is DTGVSQNPRHKITKRGQNVTFRCDPISEHNRLYWYRQTLGQGPEFLTYFQNEAQLEKSRLLSDRFSAERPKGSFSTLEIQRTEQGDSAMYLCASSLGGLSTEAFFGQGTRLTVV.

This clone was seen more than once but under ten times. The chain uses TRBV15 and TRBJ2-1, with D tentatively TRBD2 (5 bases). Germline V lookup: CDR1 LNHNV, CDR2 YYDKDF (reference sequence). The CDR3 spans 15 residues. Trimming removed 0 bases at V and 9 bases at J, with 15 bases between. DNA of the CDR3: TGTGCCACCAGCAGAGACCGACTACTTCCCGGTGAGCAGTTCTTC. It is translated as CATSRDRLLPGEQFF.

This clone was picked up one time. The rearrangement links TRBV21-1 to TRBJ2-5; the D call in the table, TRBD1, was not verified against the DNA. TRBV21-1 is an annotated pseudogene. The CDR3 is made up of 12 amino acids. The CDR3 loop is CARQTGEETQYF. The CDR3 nucleotides read TGTGCCAGACAGACAGGGGAGGAGACCCAGTACTTC.

This clone has a handful of counts. The chain recombines TRBV5-1 with TRBJ2-2; the D is unclear. The germline CDR1 and CDR2 sequences are SGHRS and YFSETQ. V was shortened by 0 bases and J by 6 bases, with 12 bases between the two germline ends. The CDR3 contains 15 residues. CDR3 sequence: CASSLARWSPGELFF. The CDR3 DNA reads TGCGCCAGCAGCTTGGCCCGATGGAGTCCCGGGGAGCTGTTTTTT.

This rearrangement joins TRBV5-1 to TRBJ2-6; 9 bases are shared with TRBD1. Trimming cost V 4 bases and J 3 bases; bases outside gene matches: 17. This CDR3 has 20 residues. The germline V gene has CDR1 SGHRS and CDR2 YFSETQ. The CDR3 region has the DNA TGCGCCAGCAGCCGAAGAAAGACAGGGGGTGAACTCGGTGGGGCCAACGTCCTGACTTTC. Its translation: CASSRRKTGGELGGANVLTF.

The J gene is TRBJ2-7, the V gene TRBV6-1; TRBD2 is a possible D gene (5 bases). Germline V gene lookup returns CDR1 MNHNS and CDR2 SASEGT. This CDR3 region has 13 residues. Trimming pared 2 bases from V and 7 bases from J, leaving 12 bases between. The CDR3 sequence is CASSETGNGEQYF. The CDR3 nucleotides are TGTGCCAGCAGTGAAACCGGGAATGGAGAGCAGTACTTC.

The sample holds one count of this clone. The rearrangement links TRBV7-2 to TRBJ2-7, with a weak D call TRBD2 (6 bases). V was trimmed by 4 bases and J by 7 bases, leaving 20 bases between them. This CDR3 region has 15 residues. Per the germline V gene, CDR1 is SGHTA and CDR2 is FQGNSA. Here the CDR3 reads CASSSNGGTSEEQYF. The CDR3 DNA reads TGTGCCAGCAGCTCAAATGGCGGGACGTCTGAGGAGCAGTACTTC.

V is TRBV28 and J is TRBJ2-3; 8 bases agree with TRBD1. The ends lost 2 bases at V and 3 bases at J; junction bases unmatched: 10. This CDR3 has 17 amino acids. Per the germline V gene, CDR1 is MDHEN and CDR2 is SYDVKM. CDR3 loop: CASSLVVSGGMTDTQYF. The DNA of the CDR3 is TGTGCCAGCAGTTTAGTGGTGTCAGGGGGCATGACAGATACGCAGTATTTT. Combining the CDR3 with reference TRBV28 and TRBJ2-3 gives the whole variable domain DVKVTQSSRYLVKRTGEKVFLECVQDMDHENMFWYRQDPGLGLRLIYFSYDVKMKEKGDIPEGYSVSREKKERFSLILESASTNQTSMYLCASSLVVSGGMTDTQYFGPGTRLTVL.

The CDR3 DNA reads TGTGCCATCAGTGAGTCGGACCGCGACAGGGTCGAAAAACTGTTTTTT. Translation: CAISESDRDRVEKLFF. The V gene is TRBV10-3, the J gene TRBJ1-4; 7 positions agree with TRBD1. This CDR3 spans 16 amino acids. The trim removed 0 bases at V and 8 bases at J, leaving 9 bases unmatched. The germline gives CDR1 ENHRY, CDR2 SYGVKD.